This entry concerns a single TCR beta chain. An amount of RNA that ranged from roughly 0.5 to 1 ug was reverse transcribed with random hexamers. TCRdb recomputed calls from the immunoSEQ multiplex PCR reads with MiXCR, one row per CDR3 protein. The profile shows 160,000 or so distinct CDR3 sequences, approximately 90% of them singletons. The data were taken from a study of CD8 T cells in Susac syndrome. TCR beta from blood CD8+ and CD4+ T cells was sequenced. While serving as controls, healthy donors were matched for age and sex. The CD8+ and CD4+ T cells were negatively isolated, with the TEMRA cells enriched by FACS. The specimen was CD4+ T cells from PBMCs. This TCR was sampled from a human donor in good health.

CDR3 loop: CASSYSKRTDTQYF. CDR3 DNA sequence: TGTGCCAGCAGTTACTCGAAGAGGACAGATACGCAGTATTTT. This sequence joins TRBV6-5 and TRBJ2-3; D is undetermined. There are 14 residues in the CDR3. From germline, CDR1 is MNHEY and CDR2 SVGAGI. V was clipped by 0 bases and J by 3 bases, with 7 bases between them.